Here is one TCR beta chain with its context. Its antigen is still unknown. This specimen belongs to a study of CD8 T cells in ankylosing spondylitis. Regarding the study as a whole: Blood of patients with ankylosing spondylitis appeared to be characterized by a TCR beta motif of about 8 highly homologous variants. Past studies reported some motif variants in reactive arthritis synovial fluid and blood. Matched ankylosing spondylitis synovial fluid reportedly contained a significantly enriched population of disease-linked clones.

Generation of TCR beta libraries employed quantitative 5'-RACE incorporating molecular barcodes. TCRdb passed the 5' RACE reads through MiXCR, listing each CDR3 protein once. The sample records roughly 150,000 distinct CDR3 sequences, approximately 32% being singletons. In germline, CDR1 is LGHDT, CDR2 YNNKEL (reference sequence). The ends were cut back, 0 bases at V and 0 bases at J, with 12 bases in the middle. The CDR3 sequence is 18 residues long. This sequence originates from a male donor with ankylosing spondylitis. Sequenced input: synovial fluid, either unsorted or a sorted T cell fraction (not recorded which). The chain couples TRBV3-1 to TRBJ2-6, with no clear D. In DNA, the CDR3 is TGTGCCAGCAGCCAAGAGACCACTCTTACCTCTGGGGCCAACGTCCTGACTTTC. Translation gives CASSQETTLTSGANVLTF.